The rows below give T cell receptor beta chains drawn from one sample of a study of human T cells and chemical hapten exposure. TCRdb reprocessed the RACE reads with MiXCR, giving one entry per CDR3 protein. The sample gives fewer than 350,000 distinct CDR3 sequences, 7.7% of which show up once; about 1.2% is in the top ten. This specimen consisted of whole blood, obtained in connection with sensitization to the hapten diphenylcyclopropenone (DPC). These receptors were obtained from a man younger than 30 with alopecia areata. Some clones in this sample may be carry-over from other donors' samples. CDR3s include the opening cysteine and the closing phenylalanine or tryptophan. The D gene is left open where the match is weak. Clone size, where shown, is once, few, many, or a class for clones that have expanded.

clone size	D gene	V gene	J gene	CDR3 DNA	CDR3 protein
.	.	TRBV6-2/TRBV6-3	TRBJ1-5	TGTGCCAGCAGTTACTGGCCGGGCGAGCCCCAGCATTTT	CASSYWPGEPQHF
.	.	TRBV7-9	TRBJ2-3	TGTGCCAGCAGCTTAGACGAGGGCCCGGGCACAGATACGCAGTATTTT	CASSLDEGPGTDTQYF
few	TRBD2	TRBV20-1	TRBJ2-5	TGCAGTGCTAGAGATGGGACTAGTACGGAGACCCAGTACTTC	CSARDGTSTETQYF
.	TRBD1	TRBV3-1	TRBJ1-6	TGTGCCAGCAGCCCCGGACAGGGAAATTCATCACCCCTCCACTTT	CASSPGQGNSSPLHF
.	TRBD1	TRBV28	TRBJ1-2	TGTGCCAGCAGTTCGGGACAGGTGACCTATGGCTACACCTTC	CASSSGQVTYGYTF
few	.	TRBV6-5	TRBJ2-5	TGTGCCAGCAGTTCCCCGGGCAGGGACGAGACCCAGTACTTC	CASSSPGRDETQYF
many	.	TRBV5-1	TRBJ2-7	TGCGCCAGCAGCACAGACAGTCGGGAGCAGTACTTC	CASSTDSREQYF
.	.	TRBV7-2	TRBJ1-1	TGTGCCAGCAGCAGTAACCGGGCCAGTCTTAGCGCCACTGAAGCTTTCTTT	CASSSNRASLSATEAFF
.	TRBD1	TRBV12-3/TRBV12-4	TRBJ1-1	TGTGCCAGCAGTTTCGGGACAGGCATGAACACTGAAGCTTTCTTT	CASSFGTGMNTEAFF
few	.	TRBV20-1	TRBJ2-1	TGCAGTGCTAGAGAACTATGGGCGGGCGTGAGCTCCTACAATGAGCAGTTCTTC	CSARELWAGVSSYNEQFF